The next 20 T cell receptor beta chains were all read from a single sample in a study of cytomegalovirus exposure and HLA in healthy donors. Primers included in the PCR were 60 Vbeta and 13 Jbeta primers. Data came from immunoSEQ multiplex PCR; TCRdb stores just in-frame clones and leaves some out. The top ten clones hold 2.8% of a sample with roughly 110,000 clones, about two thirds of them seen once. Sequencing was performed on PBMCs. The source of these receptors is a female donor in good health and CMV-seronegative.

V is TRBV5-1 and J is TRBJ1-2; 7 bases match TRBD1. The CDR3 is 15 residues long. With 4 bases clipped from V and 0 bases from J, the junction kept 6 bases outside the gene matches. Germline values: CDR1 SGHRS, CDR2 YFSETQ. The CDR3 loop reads CASSRITGANYGYTF. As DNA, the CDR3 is TGCGCCAGCAGCCGAATTACAGGGGCTAACTATGGCTACACCTTC.

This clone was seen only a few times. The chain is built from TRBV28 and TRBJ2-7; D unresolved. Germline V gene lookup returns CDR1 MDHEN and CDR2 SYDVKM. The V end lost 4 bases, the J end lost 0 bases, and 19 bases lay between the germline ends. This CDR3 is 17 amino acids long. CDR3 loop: CASSSLKSIFSSYEQYF. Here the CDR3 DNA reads TGTGCCAGCAGTTCCCTTAAGTCGATTTTTAGCTCCTACGAGCAGTACTTC.

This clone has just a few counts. The CDR3 region is CASSEAGGYYGYTF. The CDR3 nucleotides read TGTGCCAGCAGTGAAGCGGGGGGGTACTATGGCTACACCTTC. The rearrangement uses TRBV6-1 and TRBJ1-2; weak D call: TRBD1 (5 bases). The ends were cut back, 0 bases at V and 3 bases at J, with 8 bases in the middle. Germline V gene lookup returns CDR1 MNHNS and CDR2 SASEGT. The CDR3 runs 14 residues.

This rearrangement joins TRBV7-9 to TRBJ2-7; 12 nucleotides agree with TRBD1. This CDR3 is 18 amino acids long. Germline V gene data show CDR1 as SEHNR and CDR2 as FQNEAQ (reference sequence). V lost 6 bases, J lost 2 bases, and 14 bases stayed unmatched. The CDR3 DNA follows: TGTGCCAGCAGTTATAAGATCCCCGGGACAGGGGGCACCTACGAGCAGTACTTC. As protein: CASSYKIPGTGGTYEQYF.

The chain's CDR3 is CASSFLRTGRSGVQYF. The CDR3 nucleotides are TGTGCCAGCAGTTTTTTGAGGACAGGGAGAAGTGGGGTCCAGTACTTC. This rearrangement joins TRBV28 to TRBJ2-5, with TRBD1 matching over 8 bases. The J segment lost 10 bases and the V segment lost 3 bases, leaving 16 bases of the junction unmatched. CDR1 and CDR2 from the germline V gene are MDHEN and SYDVKM. The CDR3 is 16 amino acids.

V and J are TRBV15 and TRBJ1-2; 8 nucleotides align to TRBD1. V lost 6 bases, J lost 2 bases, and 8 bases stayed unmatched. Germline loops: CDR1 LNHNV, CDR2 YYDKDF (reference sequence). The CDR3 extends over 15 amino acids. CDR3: CATRGTGAVNYGYTF. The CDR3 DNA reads TGTGCCACCAGGGGGACAGGCGCCGTCAACTATGGCTACACCTTC.

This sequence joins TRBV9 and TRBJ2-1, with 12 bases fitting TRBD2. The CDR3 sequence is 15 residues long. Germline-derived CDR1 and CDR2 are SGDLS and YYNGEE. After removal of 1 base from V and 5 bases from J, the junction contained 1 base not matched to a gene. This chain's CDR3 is CASSVLAGGDNEQFF. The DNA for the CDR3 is TGTGCCAGCAGCGTACTAGCGGGAGGGGACAATGAGCAGTTCTTC.

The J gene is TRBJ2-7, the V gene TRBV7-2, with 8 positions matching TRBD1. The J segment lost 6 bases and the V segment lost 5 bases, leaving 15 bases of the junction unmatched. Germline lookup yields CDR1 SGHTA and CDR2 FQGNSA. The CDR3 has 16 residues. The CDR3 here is CASSPHRQGPAAEQYF. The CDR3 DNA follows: TGTGCCAGCAGCCCCCATAGACAGGGGCCCGCGGCCGAGCAGTACTTC. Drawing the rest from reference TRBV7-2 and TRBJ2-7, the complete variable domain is GAGVSQSPSNKVTEKGKDVELRCDPISGHTALYWYRQSLGQGLEFLIYFQGNSAPDKSGLPSDRFSAERTGGSVSTLTIQRTQQEDSAVYLCASSPHRQGPAAEQYFGPGTRLTVT.

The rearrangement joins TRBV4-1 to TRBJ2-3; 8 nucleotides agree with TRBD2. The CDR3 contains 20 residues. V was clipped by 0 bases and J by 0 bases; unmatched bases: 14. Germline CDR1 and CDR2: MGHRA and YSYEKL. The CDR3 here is CASSQDSTIGGGSSTDTQYF. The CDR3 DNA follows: TGCGCCAGCAGCCAAGATTCTACTATCGGGGGGGGTTCTAGCACAGATACGCAGTATTTT.

The CDR3 nucleotides read TGCGCCAGCAGTGAGTCGGGAGGGAAGGCCGGGGAGCTGTTTTTT. This gives the protein CASSESGGKAGELFF. The rearrangement uses TRBV10-1 and TRBJ2-2; TRBD2 matches at 7 bases. Germline V gene lookup returns CDR1 WNHNN and CDR2 SYGVQD (reference sequence). The CDR3 has 15 amino acids. V shed 0 bases, J shed 6 bases, and the junction held 4 bases outside the gene matches.

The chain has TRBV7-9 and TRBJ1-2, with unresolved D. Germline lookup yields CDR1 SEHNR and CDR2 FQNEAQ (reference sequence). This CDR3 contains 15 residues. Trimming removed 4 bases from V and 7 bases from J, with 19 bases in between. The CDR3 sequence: CASSSIGEIASGYTF. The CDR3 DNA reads TGTGCCAGCAGCTCCATCGGGGAGATCGCAAGTGGCTACACCTTC.

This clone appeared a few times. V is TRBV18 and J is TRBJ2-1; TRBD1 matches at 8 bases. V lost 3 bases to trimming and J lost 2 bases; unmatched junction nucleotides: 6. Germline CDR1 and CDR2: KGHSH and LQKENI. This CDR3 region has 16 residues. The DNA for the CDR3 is TGTGCCAGCTCACCGTGGACAGGGCCGCCCTACAATGAGCAGTTCTTC. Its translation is CASSPWTGPPYNEQFF.

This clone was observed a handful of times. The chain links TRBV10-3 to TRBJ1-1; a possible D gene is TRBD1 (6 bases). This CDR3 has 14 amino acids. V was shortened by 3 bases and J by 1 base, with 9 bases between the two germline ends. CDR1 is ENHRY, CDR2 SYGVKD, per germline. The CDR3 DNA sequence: TGTGCCATCAGTGAATACAGGGAGAACACTGAAGCTTTCTTT. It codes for CAISEYRENTEAFF.

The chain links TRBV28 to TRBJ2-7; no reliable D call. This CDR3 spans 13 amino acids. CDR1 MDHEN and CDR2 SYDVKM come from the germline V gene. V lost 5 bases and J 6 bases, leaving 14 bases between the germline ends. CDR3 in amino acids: CASSPGRLAEQYF. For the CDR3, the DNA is TGTGCCAGCAGTCCAGGCCGCCTCGCCGAGCAGTACTTC.

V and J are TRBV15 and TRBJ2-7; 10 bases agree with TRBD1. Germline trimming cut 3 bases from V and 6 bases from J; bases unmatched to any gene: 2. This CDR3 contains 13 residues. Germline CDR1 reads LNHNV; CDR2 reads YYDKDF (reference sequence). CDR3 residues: CATSRDRGVEQYF. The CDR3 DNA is TGTGCCACCAGCAGGGACAGGGGGGTCGAGCAGTACTTC.

The DNA for the CDR3 is TGTGCCAGCAGTTTAACGGGACTAATCAAGACCCAGTACTTC. Translation gives CASSLTGLIKTQYF. The V call is TRBV27, the J call TRBJ2-5, with 7 bases aligning to TRBD2. Per germline, CDR1 MNHEY and CDR2 SMNVEV (reference sequence). V was pared by 2 bases and J by 6 bases, with 6 bases of the junction left unmatched. The CDR3 totals 14 residues.

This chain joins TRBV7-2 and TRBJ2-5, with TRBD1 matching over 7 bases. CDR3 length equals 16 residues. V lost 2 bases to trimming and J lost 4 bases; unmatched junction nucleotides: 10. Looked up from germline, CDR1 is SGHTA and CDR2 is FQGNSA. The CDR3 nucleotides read TGTGCCAGCAGCTTAAATATGGCAGGGGGTGGAGAGACCCAGTACTTC. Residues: CASSLNMAGGGETQYF.

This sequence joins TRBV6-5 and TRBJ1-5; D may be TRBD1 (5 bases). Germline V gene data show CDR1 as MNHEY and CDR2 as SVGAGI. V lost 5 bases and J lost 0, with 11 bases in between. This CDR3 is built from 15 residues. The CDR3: CASSRRQPSNQPQHF. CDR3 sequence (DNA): TGTGCCAGCAGTCGCCGACAGCCTAGCAATCAGCCCCAGCATTTT.

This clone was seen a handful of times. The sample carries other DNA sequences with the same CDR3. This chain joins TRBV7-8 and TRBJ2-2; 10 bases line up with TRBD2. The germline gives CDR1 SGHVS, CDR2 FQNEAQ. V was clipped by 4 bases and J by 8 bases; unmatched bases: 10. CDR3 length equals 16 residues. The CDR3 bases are TGTGCCAGCAGCTCGCAGCGGGAGGGTCTTCCTGGGGAGCTGTTTTTT. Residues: CASSSQREGLPGELFF.

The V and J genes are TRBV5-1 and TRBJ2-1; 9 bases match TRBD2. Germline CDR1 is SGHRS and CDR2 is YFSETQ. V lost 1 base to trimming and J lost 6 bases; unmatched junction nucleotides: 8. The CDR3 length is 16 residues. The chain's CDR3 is CASSLFGTSSSNEQFF. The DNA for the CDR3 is TGCGCCAGCAGCTTGTTTGGGACTAGCTCTTCCAATGAGCAGTTCTTC.